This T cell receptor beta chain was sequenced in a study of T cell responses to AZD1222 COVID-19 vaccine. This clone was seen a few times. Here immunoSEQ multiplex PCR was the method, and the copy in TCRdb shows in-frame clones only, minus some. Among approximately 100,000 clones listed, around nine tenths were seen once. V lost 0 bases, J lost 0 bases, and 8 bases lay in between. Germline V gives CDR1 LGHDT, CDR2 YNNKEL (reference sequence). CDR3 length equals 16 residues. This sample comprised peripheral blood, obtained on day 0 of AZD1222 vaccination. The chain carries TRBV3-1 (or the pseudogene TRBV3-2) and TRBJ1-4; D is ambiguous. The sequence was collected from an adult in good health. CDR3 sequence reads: CASSQDVPATNEKLFF. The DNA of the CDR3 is TGTGCCAGCAGCCAAGATGTGCCGGCAACTAATGAAAAACTGTTTTTT.